Following are 25 T cell receptor beta chains from one sample sequenced in a study of blood T cell repertoires in COVID-19 (dated by TCRdb to the early 2020s). The library came from the immunoSEQ multiplex PCR assay. Entries here come from immuneACCESS through TCRdb and include only in-frame sequences with V and J called. Some clones fail to appear in such tables; in the studies checked, an unresolved V gene covers under half of the shortfall, and the cause of the remainder is unknown. Present in this sample are around 200,000 clones, 75% to 90% of which were seen just once. Roughly 4.9% of the sample belongs to the ten largest clones. Sequences were obtained from PBMCs or T cells enriched from blood (not recorded which). These receptors came from a woman younger than 45 who had been exposed to COVID-19.

V is TRBV25-1 and J is TRBJ1-1; the D gene is possibly TRBD1 (6 bases). Trimming took 3 bases from V and 5 from J, leaving 16 bases between them. The CDR3 spans 15 residues. From germline, CDR1 is MGHDK and CDR2 SYGVNS. CDR3 residues: CASSDPAGGTTEAFF. The CDR3 DNA reads TGTGCCAGCAGTGACCCGGCGGGGGGCACGACTGAAGCTTTCTTT.

In its sample, this clone was seen a few times. V is TRBV5-1 and J is TRBJ2-1, with D perhaps TRBD1 (6 bases). Germline V gene sequence: CDR1 SGHRS, CDR2 YFSETQ. V was clipped by 3 bases and J by 4 bases, with 8 bases between them. This CDR3 has 13 residues. CDR3 in amino acids: CASSSDRYNEQFF. CDR3 nucleotide sequence: TGCGCCAGCAGCTCTGACAGGTACAATGAGCAGTTCTTC.

This clone was seen a single time. The V gene is TRBV7-9, the J gene TRBJ2-1; 12 bases line up with TRBD1. Germline loops: CDR1 SEHNR, CDR2 FQNEAQ (reference sequence). Unmatched junction bases numbered 7, after V lost 7 bases and J lost 6 bases. The CDR3 loop spans 15 amino acids. In nucleotides, the CDR3 is TGTGCCAGCAAACACGGGACAGGGGGCCCCAATGAGCAGTTCTTC. Amino acids: CASKHGTGGPNEQFF. Full variable domain (remainder filled in from reference TRBV7-9 and TRBJ2-1): DTGVSQNPRHKITKRGQNVTFRCDPISEHNRLYWYRQTLGQGPEFLTYFQNEAQLEKSRLLSDRFSAERPKGSFSTLEIQRTEQGDSAMYLCASKHGTGGPNEQFFGPGTRLTVL.

The chain couples TRBV19 to TRBJ2-7; a weak D match, TRBD1 (6 bases). Germline V gene data show CDR1 as LNHDA and CDR2 as SQIVND (reference sequence). Trimming removed 2 bases from V and 4 bases from J, with 15 bases in between. The CDR3 extends over 15 amino acids. The CDR3 spells CASSITGMGAYEQYF. DNA for the CDR3: TGTGCCAGTAGTATAACAGGGATGGGGGCTTACGAGCAGTACTTC. Based on the CDR3 plus reference TRBV19 and TRBJ2-7, the full variable domain is DGGITQSPKYLFRKEGQNVTLSCEQNLNHDAMYWYRQDPGQGLRLIYYSQIVNDFQKGDIAEGYSVSREKKESFPLTVTSAQKNPTAFYLCASSITGMGAYEQYFGPGTRLTVT.

The chain joins TRBV19 to TRBJ2-7; 8 nucleotides agree with TRBD1. The CDR3 covers 14 residues. The germline gives CDR1 LNHDA, CDR2 SQIVND (reference sequence). With 6 bases clipped from V and 5 bases from J, the junction kept 9 bases outside the gene matches. The CDR3 loop reads CASRKQGVNNEQYF. The CDR3 DNA reads TGTGCCAGTAGGAAACAGGGGGTGAACAACGAGCAGTACTTC.

The V gene is TRBV7-9, the J gene TRBJ2-1; 10 bases are a match to TRBD1. This CDR3 contains 18 residues. Germline V CDR1 and CDR2: SEHNR, FQNEAQ (reference sequence). Unmatched junction bases numbered 18, after V lost 7 bases and J lost 6 bases. The chain's CDR3 is CASNRAPPGQGRGNEQFF. As DNA, the CDR3 is TGTGCCAGCAACCGGGCCCCTCCGGGACAGGGGCGAGGCAATGAGCAGTTCTTC. The complete variable domain, with remaining parts taken from reference TRBV7-9 and TRBJ2-1, reads DTGVSQNPRHKITKRGQNVTFRCDPISEHNRLYWYRQTLGQGPEFLTYFQNEAQLEKSRLLSDRFSAERPKGSFSTLEIQRTEQGDSAMYLCASNRAPPGQGRGNEQFFGPGTRLTVL.

This sequence joins TRBV30 and TRBJ1-2; 7 positions agree with TRBD1. This CDR3 comprises 13 residues. The V gene's germline CDR1 is GTSNPN and CDR2 SVGIG (reference sequence). After removal of 6 bases from V and 5 bases from J, the junction contained 9 bases not matched to a gene. The CDR3 here is CACLAGTAYGYTF. CDR3 coding DNA: TGTGCCTGCCTCGCCGGGACAGCGTATGGCTACACCTTC.

In this sample, this clone turned up once. The J gene is TRBJ2-4, the V gene TRBV29-1; D remains unclear. V was trimmed by 6 bases and J by 0 bases, leaving 12 bases between them. The CDR3 is 14 residues long. Germline CDR1 and CDR2: SQVTM and ANQGSEA. The DNA for the CDR3 is TGCAGCGTAGAATCTCCTCTAGCCAAAAACATTCAGTACTTC. It codes for CSVESPLAKNIQYF.

The genes are TRBV13 and TRBJ1-1; TRBD1 agrees at 8 bases. V shed 5 bases, J shed 4 bases, and the junction held 12 bases outside the gene matches. CDR3 length equals 16 residues. Germline lookup yields CDR1 PRHDT and CDR2 FYEKMQ (reference sequence). CDR3 amino acids: CASSRQGAVGSTEAFF. DNA of the CDR3: TGTGCCAGCAGCAGGCAGGGGGCGGTCGGTTCCACTGAAGCTTTCTTT.

The rearrangement links TRBV5-5 to TRBJ1-6, with 7 bases identical to TRBD1. With 2 bases clipped from V and 7 bases from J, the junction kept 6 bases outside the gene matches. Germline loops: CDR1 SGHKS, CDR2 YYEKEE (reference sequence). The CDR3 is made up of 15 amino acids. The CDR3 loop reads CASSFLTGWNSPLHF. The CDR3 DNA reads as TGTGCCAGCAGCTTTTTGACAGGGTGGAATTCACCCCTCCACTTT.

The genes are TRBV28 and TRBJ2-7, with TRBD1 matching 12 bases. V lost 11 bases, J lost 7 bases, and 12 bases stayed unmatched. Germline V lookup: CDR1 MDHEN, CDR2 SYDVKM. The CDR3 is made up of 14 amino acids. The CDR3 sequence is CAVQEGQGAREQYF. CDR3 coding DNA: TGTGCCGTCCAAGAGGGACAGGGGGCAAGGGAGCAGTACTTC.

The chain carries TRBV6-5 and TRBJ1-1, with 8 bases that match TRBD1. V trimming: 0 bases; J trimming: 9 bases; junction bases outside the gene matches: 12. Germline V gene sequence: CDR1 MNHEY, CDR2 SVGAGI. This CDR3 contains 16 residues. The CDR3 region has the DNA TGTGCCAGCAGTTACTCTGCGGGACAGGCATTAGGTAAAGCTTTCTTT. It codes for CASSYSAGQALGKAFF.

This clone appeared once. The rearrangement uses TRBV15 and TRBJ1-5; D perhaps matches TRBD1 (5 bases). This CDR3 spans 12 amino acids. Trimming removed 9 bases from V and 8 bases from J, with 14 bases in between. From germline, CDR1 is LNHNV and CDR2 YYDKDF (reference sequence). Written as DNA, the CDR3 is TGTGCCACGGCAGGGTTTGGGGAGCCCCAGCATTTT. Amino acid sequence: CATAGFGEPQHF.

The chain combines TRBV9 with TRBJ1-4; the match to TRBD1 covers 9 bases. Unmatched junction bases numbered 9, after V lost 4 bases and J lost 5 bases. Germline V gene lookup returns CDR1 SGDLS and CDR2 YYNGEE. The CDR3 runs 16 residues. CDR3 bases: TGTGCCAGCAGCCCCGGACAGGGGTATAAGAATGAAAAACTGTTTTTT. This translates into CASSPGQGYKNEKLFF.

The V gene is TRBV12-5, the J gene TRBJ2-5; the D gene is possibly TRBD1 (5 bases). Germline V CDR1 and CDR2: LGHNT, FRNRAP. Trimming took off 5 bases at V and 5 bases at J, with 18 bases between the two ends. The CDR3 covers 15 residues. The CDR3 reads CASGITMGRWETQYF. The CDR3, as DNA: TGTGCTAGTGGTATCACGATGGGGCGTTGGGAGACCCAGTACTTC.

The CDR3 nucleotides read TGTGCCTGGACACCCATTCGGGGCAATCAGCCCCAGCATTTT. Protein sequence: CAWTPIRGNQPQHF. The chain uses TRBV30 and TRBJ1-5, with no clear D. Germline loops: CDR1 GTSNPN, CDR2 SVGIG (reference sequence). Trimming pared 4 bases from V and 2 bases from J, leaving 12 bases between. This CDR3 has 14 residues.

This clone was recorded a few times. V is TRBV5-4 and J is TRBJ2-1; D is possibly TRBD2 (5 bases). This CDR3 region has 14 residues. The ends were cut back, 7 bases at V and 3 bases at J, with 14 bases in the middle. Germline V gives CDR1 SGHNT, CDR2 YYREEE (reference sequence). The CDR3 DNA reads TGTGCCAGCCGCTCCGAGGGTATCTACAATGAGCAGTTCTTC. Its protein product is CASRSEGIYNEQFF.

A word on this clone: Additional DNA sequences in this sample encode the identical CDR3. The chain carries TRBV19 and TRBJ2-7; D possibly corresponds to TRBD1 (5 bases). The CDR3 extends over 11 amino acids. Trimming stripped 6 bases from V and 3 bases from J, with 6 bases between. Germline V CDR1 and CDR2: LNHDA, SQIVND (reference sequence). The CDR3 DNA reads TGTGCCAGTAGAAGGGGCTACGAGCAGTACTTC. Translation: CASRRGYEQYF.

This clone showed up just once. The J gene is TRBJ1-4, the V gene TRBV5-6; 12 positions agree with TRBD1. The V and J ends lost 4 bases and 7 bases, in that order; junction bases with no gene match: 2. The CDR3 totals 14 residues. From germline, CDR1 is SGHDT and CDR2 YYEEEE. The CDR3, as DNA: TGTGCCAGCAGCCGGGACAGGGGGCTTGAAAAACTGTTTTTT. Translated: CASSRDRGLEKLFF.

This chain joins TRBV12-5 and TRBJ1-1; possibly TRBD1 for D (6 bases). CDR3 length: 14 residues. Trimming took 5 bases from V and 5 from J, leaving 15 bases between them. CDR1 is LGHNT and CDR2 is FRNRAP in the germline V gene. The chain's CDR3 is CASGLRGVGTEAFF. CDR3 DNA: TGTGCTAGTGGTCTCAGGGGAGTAGGGACTGAAGCTTTCTTT.

This chain joins TRBV24-1 and TRBJ2-7, with D possibly TRBD1 on 6 matching bases. Trimming removed 3 bases at V and 3 bases at J, with 26 bases between. Germline V gives CDR1 KGHDR, CDR2 SFDVKD. CDR3 size: 19 residues. The CDR3 is CATSDTWTRDKASLYEQYF. The CDR3 nucleotides are TGTGCCACCAGTGATACGTGGACCCGGGACAAGGCCTCTCTCTACGAGCAGTACTTC.

The chain joins TRBV27 to TRBJ1-4; 8 bases fit TRBD1. The germline CDR1 and CDR2 sequences are MNHEY and SMNVEV (reference sequence). The J segment lost 3 bases and the V segment lost 5 bases, leaving 23 bases of the junction unmatched. The CDR3 is 21 amino acids. The CDR3 spells CASSLTRRRQGILASNEKLFF. The DNA of the CDR3 is TGTGCCAGCAGTCTTACCCGCCGGCGACAGGGGATTTTGGCGTCTAATGAAAAACTGTTTTTT.

This rearrangement joins TRBV10-3 to TRBJ1-6; no reliable D call. CDR1 ENHRY and CDR2 SYGVKD come from the germline V gene. The CDR3 has 15 residues. Trimming took off 4 bases at V and 10 bases at J, with 17 bases between the two ends. CDR3 bases: TGTGCCATCAGTGGTATACCAGGTAGTGGCTCACCCCTCCACTTT. Protein product: CAISGIPGSGSPLHF.

This clone has only a few counts. The chain carries TRBV29-1 and TRBJ1-5; the D gene is possibly TRBD1 (5 bases). This CDR3 region has 14 residues. Germline-derived CDR1 and CDR2 are SQVTM and ANQGSEA. V was trimmed by 4 bases and J by 0 bases, leaving 10 bases between them. The CDR3 here is CSVGGSSSNQPQHF. The CDR3 DNA is TGCAGCGTTGGGGGCAGTAGTAGCAATCAGCCCCAGCATTTT.

This chain uses TRBV3-1 (or the pseudogene TRBV3-2) with TRBJ2-1; tentatively, D is TRBD1 (5 bases). The CDR3 runs 13 residues. Germline assignment: CDR1 LGHDT and CDR2 YNNKEL (reference sequence). Trimming cost V 1 base and J 6 bases, with 7 bases left between them. In DNA, the CDR3 is TGTGCCAGCAGCCAAGTAAGGGGCAATGAGCAGTTCTTC. This encodes CASSQVRGNEQFF.